What follows are 32 T cell receptor beta chains derived from one specimen sequenced in a study of chronic HIV infection and antiretroviral therapy. TCRdb processed the 5' RACE reads anew with MiXCR; each CDR3 protein has one entry. The sample includes around 30,000 distinct CDR3 sequences, around 9% seen only once; the top ten take about 2.7%. Sequenced: peripheral blood. The receptors stem from an adult who had HIV and had not received antiretroviral therapy, or was an uninfected healthy control (not recorded which).

Many counts were recorded for this clonotype. The chain has TRBV6-5 and TRBJ1-1, with D tentatively TRBD1 (5 bases). CDR1 and CDR2 (germline): MNHEY, SVGAGI. Trimming took 0 bases from V and 1 from J, leaving 15 bases between them. The CDR3 is 17 amino acids. CDR3 in amino acids: CASSYSIPGTPNTEAFF. The CDR3 DNA sequence: TGTGCCAGCAGTTACTCAATACCGGGGACCCCGAACACTGAAGCTTTCTTT.

This chain links TRBV20-1 with TRBJ1-1, with D hard to call. CDR1 and CDR2 from the germline V gene are DFQATT and SNEGSKA (reference sequence). The CDR3 contains 15 residues. Trimming removed 5 bases at V and 2 bases at J, with 18 bases between. The CDR3 spells CSAEPFGEFNTEAFF. The CDR3 nucleotides are TGCAGTGCTGAACCATTCGGGGAATTTAACACTGAAGCTTTCTTT.

This clonotype was recorded many times. The rearrangement joins TRBV29-1 to TRBJ2-6, with 7 positions matching TRBD1. Losses at the gene ends were 6 bases for V and 0 bases for J; bases not matched to a gene: 5. The CDR3 has 15 amino acids. CDR1 and CDR2 (germline): SQVTM, ANQGSEA. CDR3 region: CSVTGTASGANVLTF. In DNA form, the CDR3 reads TGCAGCGTGACCGGGACAGCCTCTGGGGCCAACGTCCTGACTTTC.

In regard to this clonotype: This may be a read error, as it is one base from a much larger clone. The DNA of the CDR3 is TGCGCCAGCAGCCAAGATCCCAACAGGTTACAAGAGACCCAGTACTTC. It yields the protein CASSQDPNRLQETQYF. The genes are TRBV4-1 and TRBJ2-5; possible D gene TRBD1, 5 bases. This CDR3 is 16 amino acids long. The germline V gene encodes CDR1 MGHRA and CDR2 YSYEKL. Trimming shortened V by 0 bases and J by 2 bases, and 13 bases separated the two germline ends.

Many counts were recorded for this clonotype. V gene TRBV27 combines with J gene TRBJ1-1, with D tentatively TRBD1 (6 bases). V was clipped by 4 bases and J by 4 bases, with 10 bases between them. This CDR3 contains 13 residues. In germline, CDR1 is MNHEY, CDR2 SMNVEV (reference sequence). The chain's CDR3 is CASSYREGTEAFF. The CDR3 DNA sequence: TGTGCCAGCAGTTACAGGGAGGGCACTGAAGCTTTCTTT.

In its sample, this clonotype was seen a few times. This chain connects TRBV7-9 to TRBJ2-3; TRBD2 aligns across 7 bases. Germline assignment: CDR1 SEHNR and CDR2 FQNEAQ (reference sequence). J was trimmed by 5 bases and V by 5 bases; bases with no gene match: 16. The CDR3 has 17 amino acids. CDR3 protein: CASSPEGQRGLGDTQYF. In DNA form, the CDR3 reads TGTGCCAGCAGCCCAGAGGGCCAGCGGGGATTGGGAGATACGCAGTATTTT.

CDR3 sequence (DNA): TGCAGCGTTGCGGGACAGGGGATGTTCGAAGCTTTCTTT. Its translation is CSVAGQGMFEAFF. The chain recombines TRBV29-1 with TRBJ1-1; 10 bases line up with TRBD1. This CDR3 is 13 amino acids long. Germline trimming cut 4 bases from V and 8 bases from J; bases unmatched to any gene: 7. CDR1 and CDR2 (germline): SQVTM, ANQGSEA.

This clonotype has just a few counts. V gene TRBV6-6 combines with J gene TRBJ2-5, with D unresolved. The CDR3 is 12 amino acids. The germline V gene encodes CDR1 MNHNY and CDR2 SVGAGI (reference sequence). Trimming removed 0 bases from V and 5 bases from J, with 4 bases in between. DNA of the CDR3: TGTGCCAGCAGTTACTCGAGTGAGACCCAGTACTTC. Its protein product is CASSYSSETQYF.

V is TRBV6-5 and J is TRBJ2-3; D is uncertain. Trimming removed 6 bases at V and 1 base at J, with 2 bases between. The CDR3 covers 11 residues. CDR1 and CDR2 (germline): MNHEY, SVGAGI. CDR3 nucleotide sequence: TGTGCCAGCAGACGCACAGATACGCAGTATTTT. Protein: CASRRTDTQYF.

This clonotype appeared a few times. The chain recombines TRBV29-1 with TRBJ2-5; D may be TRBD1 or TRBD2 (5 bases each). Per the germline V gene, CDR1 is SQVTM and CDR2 is ANQGSEA. The CDR3 spans 14 residues. V lost 5 bases and J lost 2, with 15 bases in between. This CDR3 is CSVPFGALQETQYF. The DNA of the CDR3 is TGCAGCGTTCCCTTCGGGGCACTGCAAGAGACCCAGTACTTC.

The chain uses TRBV27 and TRBJ1-1; the D gene is possibly TRBD1 (6 bases). The CDR3 extends over 14 amino acids. Germline values: CDR1 MNHEY, CDR2 SMNVEV (reference sequence). Trimming left V 5 bases short and J 4 bases short, with 14 bases between. The CDR3 sequence is CASSDDRFRTEAFF. Here the CDR3 DNA reads TGTGCCAGCAGTGACGACAGGTTCCGCACTGAAGCTTTCTTT.

This rearrangement joins TRBV13 to TRBJ2-2, with 7 bases matching TRBD1. Germline trimming cut 2 bases from V and 4 bases from J; bases unmatched to any gene: 16. Germline CDR1 reads PRHDT; CDR2 reads FYEKMQ (reference sequence). The CDR3 covers 19 residues. As DNA, the CDR3 is TGTGCCAGCAGCTTAACGGGCCTTCGACAGGGTAGGGGCACCGGGGAGCTGTTTTTT. Its translation: CASSLTGLRQGRGTGELFF.

This clonotype was detected many times. The chain uses TRBV2 and TRBJ2-3; D possibly corresponds to TRBD2 (7 bases). The germline V gene encodes CDR1 SNHLY and CDR2 FYNNEI. Trimming took 6 bases from V and 4 from J, leaving 20 bases between them. The CDR3 is 16 residues long. The DNA of the CDR3 is TGTGCCAGCAGGGACACCGCGCGGGGGCGCGCAGATACGCAGTATTTT. It yields the protein CASRDTARGRADTQYF.

The V and J genes are TRBV27 and TRBJ1-5, with D uncertain. In germline, CDR1 is MNHEY, CDR2 SMNVEV (reference sequence). Trimming took off 0 bases at V and 3 bases at J, with 6 bases between the two ends. This CDR3 contains 14 residues. CDR3 loop: CASSLSGSNQPQHF. The CDR3 nucleotides read TGTGCCAGCAGTTTATCGGGGTCCAATCAGCCCCAGCATTTT.

V gene TRBV7-6 combines with J gene TRBJ2-4; D is uncertain. Germline V gives CDR1 SGHVS, CDR2 FNYEAQ. The V gene lost 5 bases and the J gene lost 2 bases, with 10 bases spanning the gap. This CDR3 has 14 amino acids. This CDR3 reads CASSPLHPKNIQYF. CDR3 coding DNA: TGTGCCAGCAGCCCCCTCCACCCCAAAAACATTCAGTACTTC.

This chain joins TRBV27 and TRBJ2-3; 12 nucleotides align to TRBD2. Trimming took 4 bases from V and 8 from J; bases not matched to a gene: 16. The CDR3 totals 18 residues. The germline V gene has CDR1 MNHEY and CDR2 SMNVEV (reference sequence). The CDR3 DNA reads TGTGCCAGCAGTTCCACACCCCTAGCGGGAGGGCCCTCCGGTACGCAGTATTTT. It specifies CASSSTPLAGGPSGTQYF.

This clonotype was observed a few times. The V gene is TRBV9, the J gene TRBJ1-1, with TRBD1 as a possible D gene (6 bases). This CDR3 has 14 amino acids. Trimming cost V 0 bases and J 5 bases, with 11 bases left between them. Germline V CDR1 and CDR2: SGDLS, YYNGEE. The CDR3 protein is CASSVGPGETEAFF. The CDR3 DNA reads TGTGCCAGCAGCGTAGGGCCAGGGGAAACTGAAGCTTTCTTT. The full variable domain, rest sourced from reference TRBV9 and TRBJ1-1, is DSGVTQTPKHLITATGQRVTLRCSPRSGDLSVYWYQQSLDQGLQFLIQYYNGEERAKGNILERFSAQQFPDLHSELNLSSLELGDSALYFCASSVGPGETEAFFGQGTRLTVV.

This clonotype was seen ten or more times. This chain connects TRBV3-1 to TRBJ2-1; D not certain. There are 15 residues in the CDR3. Trimming removed 0 bases from V and 7 bases from J, with 13 bases in between. Germline V CDR1 and CDR2: LGHDT, YNNKEL (reference sequence). This CDR3 is CASSQDNPGRNEQFF. The CDR3 DNA reads as TGTGCCAGCAGCCAAGATAACCCGGGTCGGAATGAGCAGTTCTTC.

There are many counts of this clonotype. The chain is built from TRBV6-1 and TRBJ1-1, with D maybe TRBD1 (5 bases). Deletions cut 4 bases from V and 6 bases from J, with 12 bases between. This CDR3 is 13 amino acids long. Germline loops: CDR1 MNHNS, CDR2 SASEGT. The CDR3 DNA reads as TGTGCCAGCAGTGTCGACAGATCGCCTGAAGCTTTCTTT. As protein: CASSVDRSPEAFF.

This clonotype has at least ten counts. The rearrangement uses TRBV7-2 and TRBJ2-5; the match to TRBD1 covers 8 bases. From germline, CDR1 is SGHTA and CDR2 FQGNSA. The CDR3 is 15 residues long. V lost 5 bases to trimming and J lost 1 base; unmatched junction nucleotides: 6. The CDR3 sequence is CASSPNGQGQETQYF. The CDR3 DNA reads as TGTGCCAGCAGCCCCAATGGACAGGGCCAAGAGACCCAGTACTTC.

This clonotype was counted many times. The J gene is TRBJ2-7, the V gene TRBV28, with D unresolved. Germline V gene data show CDR1 as MDHEN and CDR2 as SYDVKM. V was clipped by 2 bases and J by 0 bases, with 5 bases between them. This CDR3 is built from 13 residues. The CDR3 DNA is TGTGCCAGCAGTTTAGTCTCCTCCTACGAGCAGTACTTC. It codes for CASSLVSSYEQYF. The whole variable domain, remainder taken from reference TRBV28 and TRBJ2-7, is DVKVTQSSRYLVKRTGEKVFLECVQDMDHENMFWYRQDPGLGLRLIYFSYDVKMKEKGDIPEGYSVSREKKERFSLILESASTNQTSMYLCASSLVSSYEQYFGPGTRLTVT.

This clonotype is labeled medium-sized. This chain connects TRBV2 to TRBJ2-4; 8 nucleotides agree with TRBD1. J gave up 6 bases and V 6 bases, and 7 bases lay outside the gene matches. This CDR3 has 14 amino acids. Germline V lookup: CDR1 SNHLY, CDR2 FYNNEI. The CDR3 loop is CASRGRQGTNIQYF. CDR3 nucleotides: TGTGCCAGCAGAGGAAGACAGGGGACAAACATTCAGTACTTC.

This clonotype was observed a few times. The chain carries TRBV11-2 and TRBJ1-1, with D maybe TRBD1 (5 bases). CDR1 and CDR2 (germline): SGHAT, FQNNGV. V lost 6 bases to trimming and J lost 6 bases, with 17 bases between them. The CDR3 runs to 14 residues. CDR3 protein: CASSSAAREAEAFF. The CDR3 bases are TGTGCCAGCAGTTCCGCCGCCAGGGAAGCTGAAGCTTTCTTT.

This clonotype was found a few times. The chain carries TRBV29-1 and TRBJ1-4, with 9 bases aligning to TRBD1. The ends lost 7 bases at V and 5 bases at J; junction bases unmatched: 5. Per the germline V gene, CDR1 is SQVTM and CDR2 is ANQGSEA. The CDR3 has 13 residues. The CDR3 loop reads CSAYRGRNEKLFF. The CDR3 DNA reads as TGCAGCGCTTACAGGGGGCGGAATGAAAAACTGTTTTTT. Based on the CDR3 plus reference TRBV29-1 and TRBJ1-4, the full variable domain is SAVISQKPSRDICQRGTSLTIQCQVDSQVTMMFWYRQQPGQSLTLIATANQGSEATYESGFVIDKFPISRPNLTFSTLTVSNMSPEDSSIYLCSAYRGRNEKLFFGSGTQLSVL.

This clonotype was detected only a few times. V usage is TRBV7-3 and J usage is TRBJ1-1, with 9 bases aligning to TRBD1. Trimming removed 4 bases from V and 5 bases from J; junction bases left unmatched: 5. CDR3 size: 14 residues. Germline CDR1 and CDR2: SGHTA and FQGTGA. The DNA for the CDR3 is TGTGCCAGCAGCTCAGGACAGGGGTGGACTGAAGCTTTCTTT. Protein: CASSSGQGWTEAFF.

The table lists this clonotype with many counts. The V gene is TRBV29-1, the J gene TRBJ2-5; D possibly corresponds to TRBD2 (6 bases). The CDR3 is made up of 13 amino acids. The V end lost 7 bases, the J end lost 3 bases, and 15 bases lay between the germline ends. The V gene's germline CDR1 is SQVTM and CDR2 ANQGSEA. CDR3 sequence (DNA): TGCAGCGGTGGGACTGCTACAGAAGAGACCCAGTACTTC. It codes for CSGGTATEETQYF.

This clonotype was recorded at least ten times. The J gene is TRBJ2-1, the V gene TRBV6-6; D remains ambiguous. The CDR3 sequence is 12 residues long. Per germline, CDR1 MNHNY and CDR2 SVGAGI (reference sequence). The ends were cut back, 10 bases at V and 8 bases at J, with 15 bases in the middle. This CDR3 reads CATAPISDEQFF. The CDR3 bases are TGTGCCACGGCCCCTATTTCGGATGAGCAGTTCTTC.

This clonotype came up many times. The rearrangement joins TRBV3-1 to TRBJ2-1, with 9 bases aligning to TRBD1. The CDR3 loop spans 14 amino acids. Germline V gene sequence: CDR1 LGHDT, CDR2 YNNKEL (reference sequence). The V gene end was trimmed by 6 bases and the J gene end by 6 bases; junction bases not matched to a gene: 6. CDR3 protein: CASRDRGLGNEQFF. The CDR3 DNA is TGTGCCAGCAGGGACAGGGGACTGGGCAATGAGCAGTTCTTC.

The chain recombines TRBV4-1 with TRBJ2-5, with 7 bases aligning to TRBD1. The V gene's germline CDR1 is MGHRA and CDR2 YSYEKL. V lost 4 bases, J lost 5 bases, and 10 bases stayed unmatched. The CDR3 runs 15 residues. CDR3 sequence (DNA): TGCGCCAGCAGCCTAGATGACAGGGTAGGGGAGACCCAGTACTTC. Translation: CASSLDDRVGETQYF.

This clonotype occurred many times. The chain recombines TRBV15 with TRBJ2-3; perhaps TRBD2 as D (5 bases). Germline CDR1 is LNHNV and CDR2 is YYDKDF (reference sequence). V shed 5 bases and J shed 3 bases, with 9 bases lying between them. CDR3 length: 13 residues. The CDR3 nucleotides read TGTGCCACCAGCGGGAGAGGGACAGATACGCAGTATTTT. Translation gives CATSGRGTDTQYF.

This clonotype was observed a few times. CDR3 region: CASSYSNILAKNIQYF. CDR3 in DNA: TGTGCCAGCAGTTACTCAAACATTCTAGCCAAAAACATTCAGTACTTC. The V and J genes are TRBV6-5 and TRBJ2-4; D is ambiguous. The CDR3 spans 16 residues. CDR1 and CDR2 from the germline V gene are MNHEY and SVGAGI. The V end lost 0 bases, the J end lost 0 bases, and 9 bases lay between the germline ends.

This clonotype came up a few times. The rearrangement uses TRBV2 and TRBJ1-5; D is perhaps TRBD1 (5 bases). V was pared by 3 bases and J by 1 base, with 13 bases between. The germline CDR1 and CDR2 sequences are SNHLY and FYNNEI. This CDR3 has 16 residues. The CDR3 nucleotides are TGTGCCAGCAGTGACGAGATGGGGCTGAGCAATCAGCCCCAGCATTTT. This sequence encodes CASSDEMGLSNQPQHF.